Listed below are T cell receptor beta chains from one sample, sequenced in a study of cytomegalovirus exposure and HLA in healthy donors. Sequenced by immunoSEQ multiplex PCR; TCRdb stores in-frame clones only, minus some. Of about 150,000 clones in the sample, 80% were seen once. Material: PBMCs. Receptors originate from a man aged 25-40 years in good health and CMV-seropositive. Each CDR3 is given with its conserved first and last residue. Each record gives: D gene, clone size, V gene, J gene, CDR3 protein, CDR3 DNA. D genes are given only for firm matches. For some rows the clone size is stated as once, few or many, or as a class when expanded; others skip it.

d_call: TRBD1
clone_size: -
v_call: TRBV19
j_call: TRBJ2-3
cdr3_aa: CASSIETGVSDTQYF
cdr3_nt: TGTGCCAGTAGTATTGAGACAGGGGTATCAGATACGCAGTATTTT

d_call: TRBD1
clone_size: -
v_call: TRBV28
j_call: TRBJ2-7
cdr3_aa: CASRLPGQGFYEQYF
cdr3_nt: TGTGCCAGCAGGCTTCCGGGACAGGGTTTCTACGAGCAGTACTTC

d_call: -
clone_size: -
v_call: TRBV9
j_call: TRBJ2-5
cdr3_aa: CASSVDGGQGETQYF
cdr3_nt: TGTGCCAGCAGCGTAGACGGGGGGCAAGGAGAGACCCAGTACTTC

d_call: -
clone_size: few
v_call: TRBV23-1
j_call: TRBJ1-6
cdr3_aa: CASSQRREEDSPLHF
cdr3_nt: TGCGCCAGCAGTCAACGGAGGGAGGAGGATTCACCCCTCCACTTT

d_call: -
clone_size: -
v_call: TRBV5-4
j_call: TRBJ1-2
cdr3_aa: CASSSPNPTENYGYTF
cdr3_nt: TGTGCCAGCAGCTCCCCAAATCCCACAGAGAACTATGGCTACACCTTC

d_call: TRBD1
clone_size: -
v_call: TRBV29-1
j_call: TRBJ2-2
cdr3_aa: CSAQSGTGSTGELFF
cdr3_nt: TGCAGCGCCCAATCCGGGACAGGGTCCACCGGGGAGCTGTTTTTT

d_call: TRBD1
clone_size: -
v_call: TRBV9
j_call: TRBJ1-4
cdr3_aa: CASSPGETGGEKLFF
cdr3_nt: TGTGCCAGCAGCCCAGGGGAGACAGGGGGTGAAAAACTGTTTTTT

d_call: TRBD1
clone_size: once
v_call: TRBV27
j_call: TRBJ1-2
cdr3_aa: CASSPRDSGQGGYTF
cdr3_nt: TGTGCCAGCAGTCCGCGGGACAGTGGGCAGGGTGGCTACACCTTC

d_call: TRBD2
clone_size: -
v_call: TRBV14
j_call: TRBJ2-2
cdr3_aa: CASSQTSGGIGELFF
cdr3_nt: TGTGCCAGCAGCCAGACTAGCGGGGGTATCGGGGAGCTGTTTTTT

d_call: TRBD1
clone_size: -
v_call: TRBV27
j_call: TRBJ1-5
cdr3_aa: CASSHRGGQPQHF
cdr3_nt: TGTGCCAGCAGCCACAGGGGAGGACAGCCCCAGCATTTT